This T cell receptor beta chain was found in a study of T-cell reconstitution after alpha-beta-depleted transplantation in children (dated by TCRdb to about 2016). Looking at the study overall: T-cell immune reconstitution after TCRalphabeta/CD19-depleted allogeneic hematopoietic cell transplantation in children was quantitatively tracked in the study by means of TCR repertoire profiling.

General study outcomes and caveats: The frequencies of hyperexpanded clones fell over the following months, and after one year, T-cell counts and TCRbeta diversity were mostly attributed to newly produced T cells. In some patients, high TCRbeta diversity at day 60 was attributed to recipient T cells and intrathymic progenitors that had survived conditioning. The apparently early alphabetaT-cell count recovery about two months after transplant was reportedly dependent on only several hundred rapidly expanded clones derived from non-depleted graft cells.

In the case of this clonotype: The specificity of this receptor is unknown. No base quality values were provided; no much bigger clone lies one nucleotide off.

From the cysteine up to the phenylalanine, the CDR3 has a length of 15 residues. Just the 45-base CDR3 DNA is kept, in frame starting at base 1. V loses 1 base, J loses 9 bases, and the germline ends lie 16 bases apart. What the treatment or condition label conveys for this sample: allogeneic hematopoietic cell transplantation with graft depleted of TCRalphabeta T cells and CD19 B cells. Transplant recipients were children who received TCRalphabeta/CD19-depleted allogeneic hematopoietic cell grafts. Libraries were prepared through PCR. Sequencing took place on an Illumina HiSeq 2500. TCR libraries were prepared with molecular barcoding, using unique molecular identifiers to normalize TCRbeta repertoire quantification. The public reads were run again by TCRdb, first through fastp at Q25 and then through MiXCR, and only productive beta chains were kept. One record per CDR3 amino acid sequence lists the most common genes and DNA. Here the sample has under 450,000 distinct CDR3 sequences; around 16% occur a single time. The ten top clones hold approximately 29% of the sample.

The rearranged chain carries TRBV12-3 or TRBV12-4 and TRBJ2-1; TRBD2 is a weak D gene call, 7 bases matching. The material was PBMCs, mostly from graft donor cells, obtained 360 days after TCRalphabeta/CD19-depleted stem cell transplant. The TCR comes from a boy under two years old who had a stem cell transplant for Wiskott-Aldrich syndrome, so the T cells may come from the graft donor. The DNA sequence follows: TGTGCCAGCAGTTTAGGCGGGGGCGGTGGTGGTGAGCAGTTCTTC. Its product reads: CASSLGGGGGGEQFF.